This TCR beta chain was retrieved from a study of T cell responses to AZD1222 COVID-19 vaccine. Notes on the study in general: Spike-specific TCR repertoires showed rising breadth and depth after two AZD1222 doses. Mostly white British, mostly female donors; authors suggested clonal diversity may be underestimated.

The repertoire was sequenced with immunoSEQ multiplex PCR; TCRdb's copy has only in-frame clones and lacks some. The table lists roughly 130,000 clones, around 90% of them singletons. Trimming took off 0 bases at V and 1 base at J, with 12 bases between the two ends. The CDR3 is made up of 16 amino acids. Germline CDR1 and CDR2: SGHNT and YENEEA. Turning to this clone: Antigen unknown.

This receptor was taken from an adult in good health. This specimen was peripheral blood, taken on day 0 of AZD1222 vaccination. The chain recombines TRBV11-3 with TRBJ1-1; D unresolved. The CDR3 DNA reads TGTGCCAGCAGCTTAGAGGGCAGAAAGGGGAACACTGAAGCTTTCTTT. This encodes CASSLEGRKGNTEAFF.